The entry below gives a single T cell receptor (beta chain) sequence along with its context. These data originate in a study of Ad26.COV2.S vaccination and SARS-CoV-2 variants. Treatment meaning: 19 received Ad26.COV2.S at low or high dose, single or two shots; a few received placebo; per-sample allocation not given. The samples were gathered on day 63 after the first injection of vaccine or placebo. This CDR3 comprises 14 residues. The ends were cut back, 0 bases at V and 4 bases at J, with 8 bases in the middle. Germline CDR1 and CDR2: SGDLS and YYNGEE. Assay: immunoSEQ multiplex PCR; the TCRdb copy retains only in-frame clones and omits some. The sample carries about 400,000 clones, 88% recorded once.

V usage is TRBV9 and J usage is TRBJ1-3; no definite D call. The sequenced sample was peripheral blood, obtained in a trial of Ad26.COV2.S vaccine versus placebo. The sequence derives from a person aged 18-60 years who received the Ad26.COV2.S COVID-19 vaccine or a placebo. The CDR3, as DNA: TGTGCCAGCAGCGTAGACCTGGCGGGAAACACCATATATTTT. This sequence encodes CASSVDLAGNTIYF.